This T cell receptor beta chain was sequenced during a study of shared clonotypes between healthy human individuals. Overall study results and limits: Few donors limited the genetic and exposure-history diversity represented.

Concerning this clone: The antigen is unknown.

Around 220 ng DNA, tens of thousands of T cell genomes, went into each sorted-subset replicate PCR. Libraries were prepared by immunoSEQ multiplex PCR; TCRdb keeps only in-frame clonotypes and omits some of them. The sample includes some 1.5 million clones, roughly 96% of them seen just once. All donors qualified as healthy HIV-negative adults and had experienced no recent acute infections or vaccinations. Germline V gives CDR1 LNHDA, CDR2 SQIVND (reference sequence). This CDR3 region has 13 residues. The V and J ends lost 2 bases and 4 bases respectively, with 8 bases between them. The rearrangement links TRBV19 to TRBJ2-5; perhaps TRBD1 as D (5 bases). This receptor was taken from a man in his thirties or forties in good health. The material sequenced was naive CD4+ T cells sorted from blood. As for subset: CD45RA+ positively selected. As DNA, the CDR3 is TGTGCCAGTAGTATAAAAAGGGGAGAGACCCAGTACTTC. It specifies CASSIKRGETQYF.